This T cell receptor beta chain was sequenced in a study of cytomegalovirus exposure and HLA in healthy donors. General study results and limits: Accurate predictions that matched the HLA-A and HLA-B alleles of most subjects were reportedly made from TCR beta sequences. Researchers reported in a later analysis that common viral pathogens appeared linked to several top clusters. As confirmed in vitro, three CMV-associated chains were specific for CMV antigens.

Primers included in the PCR were 60 Vbeta and 13 Jbeta primers. The protocol was immunoSEQ multiplex PCR, while the TCRdb copy is restricted to in-frame clones and leaves out a portion. This listing includes around 70,000 clones. CDR1 is MNHEY and CDR2 is SMNVEV in the germline V gene (reference sequence). This CDR3 has 15 amino acids. V lost 3 bases and J lost 5; bases outside the gene matches: 7. Healthy bone marrow donors formed the donor group. For this clone: The target antigen is unknown.

The chain recombines TRBV27 with TRBJ2-7; 10 nucleotides agree with TRBD1. The sequence was collected from a woman aged 35 to 49 in good health and CMV-seropositive. Source material: PBMCs. The CDR3 DNA follows: TGTGCCAGCAGTTTGATAGGGACAGGGGCCCACGAGCAGTACTTC. It encodes CASSLIGTGAHEQYF.